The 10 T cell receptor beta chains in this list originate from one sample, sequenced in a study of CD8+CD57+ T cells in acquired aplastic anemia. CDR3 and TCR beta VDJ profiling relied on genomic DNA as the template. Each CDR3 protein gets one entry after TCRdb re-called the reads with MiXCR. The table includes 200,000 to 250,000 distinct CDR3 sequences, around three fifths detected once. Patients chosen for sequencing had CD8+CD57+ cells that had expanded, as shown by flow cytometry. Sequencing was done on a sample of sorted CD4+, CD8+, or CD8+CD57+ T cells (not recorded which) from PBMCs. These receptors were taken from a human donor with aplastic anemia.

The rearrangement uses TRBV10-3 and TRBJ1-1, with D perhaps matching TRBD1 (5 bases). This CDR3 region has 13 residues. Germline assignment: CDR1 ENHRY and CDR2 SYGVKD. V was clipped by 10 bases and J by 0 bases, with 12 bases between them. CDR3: CATGTEMNTEAFF. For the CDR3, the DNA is TGTGCCACCGGGACGGAAATGAACACTGAAGCTTTCTTT.

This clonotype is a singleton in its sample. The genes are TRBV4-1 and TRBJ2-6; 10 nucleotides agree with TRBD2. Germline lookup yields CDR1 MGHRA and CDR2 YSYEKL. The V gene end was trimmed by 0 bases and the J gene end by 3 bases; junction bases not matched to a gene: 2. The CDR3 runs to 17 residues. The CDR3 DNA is TGCGCCAGCAGCCAAGAACTAGCGGGGCTTGGGGCCAACGTCCTGACTTTC. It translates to CASSQELAGLGANVLTF.

The CDR3 DNA is TGCAGCGCACGTCCCGGGACAGGGAACGAAAAACTGTTTTTT. Residues: CSARPGTGNEKLFF. The chain combines TRBV29-1 with TRBJ1-4; 9 nucleotides line up with TRBD1. V shed 7 bases and J 8 bases; nucleotides not matched to a gene: 11. Germline CDR1 reads SQVTM; CDR2 reads ANQGSEA. CDR3 size: 14 residues.

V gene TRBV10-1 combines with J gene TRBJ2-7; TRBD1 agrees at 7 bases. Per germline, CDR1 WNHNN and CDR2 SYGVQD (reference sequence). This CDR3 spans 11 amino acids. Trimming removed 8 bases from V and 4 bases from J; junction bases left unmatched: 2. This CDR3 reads CASVTGYEQYF. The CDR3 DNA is TGCGCCAGCGTGACAGGGTACGAGCAGTACTTC.

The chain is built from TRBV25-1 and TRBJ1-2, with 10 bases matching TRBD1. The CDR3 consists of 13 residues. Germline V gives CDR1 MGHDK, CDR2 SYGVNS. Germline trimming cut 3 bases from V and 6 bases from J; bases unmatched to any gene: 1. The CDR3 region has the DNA TGTGCCAGCAGTGAGGGACAGGGGCATGGCTACACCTTC. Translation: CASSEGQGHGYTF.

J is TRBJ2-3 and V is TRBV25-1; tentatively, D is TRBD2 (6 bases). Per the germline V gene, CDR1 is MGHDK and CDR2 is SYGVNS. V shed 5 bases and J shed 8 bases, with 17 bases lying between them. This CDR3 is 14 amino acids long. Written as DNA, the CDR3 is TGTGCCAGCAGTAGCCATTATTTGGAGGGTACGCAGTATTTT. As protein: CASSSHYLEGTQYF.

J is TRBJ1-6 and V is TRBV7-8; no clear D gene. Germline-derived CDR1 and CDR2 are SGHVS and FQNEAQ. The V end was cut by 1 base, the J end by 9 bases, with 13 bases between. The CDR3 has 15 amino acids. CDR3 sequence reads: CASSLEGTSGSPLHF. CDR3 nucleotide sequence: TGTGCCAGCAGCTTAGAGGGCACGTCAGGTTCACCCCTCCACTTT. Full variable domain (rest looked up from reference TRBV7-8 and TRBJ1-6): GAGVSQSPRYKVAKRGQDVALRCDPISGHVSLFWYQQALGQGPEFLTYFQNEAQLDKSGLPSDRFFAERPEGSVSTLKIQRTQQEDSAVYLCASSLEGTSGSPLHFGNGTRLTVT.

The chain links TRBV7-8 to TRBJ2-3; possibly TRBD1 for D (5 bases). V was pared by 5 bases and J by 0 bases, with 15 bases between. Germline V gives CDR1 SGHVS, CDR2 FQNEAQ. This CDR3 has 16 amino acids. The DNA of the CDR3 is TGTGCCAGCAGCCTAACCGGGCAGGGTAGCACAGATACGCAGTATTTT. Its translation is CASSLTGQGSTDTQYF. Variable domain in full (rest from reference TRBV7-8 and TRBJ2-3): GAGVSQSPRYKVAKRGQDVALRCDPISGHVSLFWYQQALGQGPEFLTYFQNEAQLDKSGLPSDRFFAERPEGSVSTLKIQRTQQEDSAVYLCASSLTGQGSTDTQYFGPGTRLTVL.

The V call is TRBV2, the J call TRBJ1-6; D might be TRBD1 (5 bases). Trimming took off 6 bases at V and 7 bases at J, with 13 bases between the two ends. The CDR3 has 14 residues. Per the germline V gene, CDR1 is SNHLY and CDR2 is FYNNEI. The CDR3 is CASSQVSGNSPLHF. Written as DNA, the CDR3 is TGTGCCAGCAGCCAAGTGTCAGGGAATTCACCCCTCCACTTT.

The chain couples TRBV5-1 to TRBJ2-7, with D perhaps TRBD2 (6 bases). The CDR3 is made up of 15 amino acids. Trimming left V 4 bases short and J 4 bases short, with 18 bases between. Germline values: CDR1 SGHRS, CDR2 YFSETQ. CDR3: CASSPTGVVSYEQYF. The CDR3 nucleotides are TGCGCCAGCAGCCCCACGGGGGTAGTCTCTTACGAGCAGTACTTC.